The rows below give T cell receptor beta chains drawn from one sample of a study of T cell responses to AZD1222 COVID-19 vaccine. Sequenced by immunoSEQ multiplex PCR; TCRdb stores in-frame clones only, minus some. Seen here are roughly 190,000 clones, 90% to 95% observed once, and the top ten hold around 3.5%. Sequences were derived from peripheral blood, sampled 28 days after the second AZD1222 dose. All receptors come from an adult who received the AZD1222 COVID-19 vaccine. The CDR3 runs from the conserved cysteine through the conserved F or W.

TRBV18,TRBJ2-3,CASSPLDPKGTDTQYF
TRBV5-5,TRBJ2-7,CASMVAELTYEQYF
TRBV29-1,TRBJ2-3,CSVPVGGADTQYF
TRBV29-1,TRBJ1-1,CSGSRDGNTEAFF
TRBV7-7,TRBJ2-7,CASSLGSGPGGEQYF
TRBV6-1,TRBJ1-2,CASSDLGTDRYGYTF
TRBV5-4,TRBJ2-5,CASSHSGSPQETQYF
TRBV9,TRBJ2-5,CASSATGLGETQYF
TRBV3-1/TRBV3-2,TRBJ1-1,CASSPTGTEAFF
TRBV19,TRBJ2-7,CASSLTGAHEQYF
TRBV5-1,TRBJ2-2,CASSNDRGLNTGELFF
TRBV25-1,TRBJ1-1,CASSEYPANTEAFF
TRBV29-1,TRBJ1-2,CSVLWGPNYGYTF
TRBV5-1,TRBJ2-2,CASSLVAGRNTGELFF
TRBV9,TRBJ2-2,CASSVAAAYTGELFF
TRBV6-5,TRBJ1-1,CASTVDRVATEAFF
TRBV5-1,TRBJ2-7,CASSLDWGQGYEQYF
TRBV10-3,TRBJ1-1,CAIRTLSGNTEAFF
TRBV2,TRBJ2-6,CASLGASGANVLTF
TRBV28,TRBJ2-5,CASRTSGSQETQYF
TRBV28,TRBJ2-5,CASSSGGPQETQYF
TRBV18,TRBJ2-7,CASSPIRGQGGIYEQYF
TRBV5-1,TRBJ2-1,CASSLGTLFDNEQFF
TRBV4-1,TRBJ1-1,CASSQDIGAGSTEAFF
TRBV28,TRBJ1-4,CASRGQSIATNEKLFF
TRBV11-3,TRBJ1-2,CASSLGGGGYGYTF
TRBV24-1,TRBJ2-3,CATFRGPTAGEAGGTDTQYF
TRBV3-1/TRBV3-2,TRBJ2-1,CASSRRAVFYNEQFF
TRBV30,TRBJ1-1,CAWGGVEAFF
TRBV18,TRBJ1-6,CASSPFPGSSYNSPLHF